This entry lists 27 T cell receptor beta chains sequenced from one sample in a study of blood T cell repertoires in COVID-19. Data came from immunoSEQ multiplex PCR; TCRdb stores just in-frame clones and leaves some out. The sample contains about 190,000 clones, around 77% of which appear only once. The sequencing sample was made of peripheral blood. The receptor set was obtained from a man in his sixties with active or convalescent COVID-19.

CDR3 sequence: CASSPQTTVNTEAFF. DNA for the CDR3: TGCGCCAGCAGCCCCCAAACCACAGTGAACACTGAAGCTTTCTTT. This sequence joins TRBV5-1 and TRBJ1-1; no reliable D call. V lost 4 bases and J lost 0, with 13 bases in between. The CDR3 has 15 amino acids. Germline V gene lookup returns CDR1 SGHRS and CDR2 YFSETQ.

This sequence joins TRBV2 and TRBJ1-1, with D tentatively TRBD1 (6 bases). The CDR3 spans 15 residues. Germline V gives CDR1 SNHLY, CDR2 FYNNEI. Trimming left V 4 bases short and J 1 base short, with 13 bases between. CDR3 bases: TGTGCCAGCAGTGTCGGGGGGGCCAGGAACACTGAAGCTTTCTTT. Amino acid sequence: CASSVGGARNTEAFF.

The rearrangement uses TRBV9 and TRBJ1-3; tentative D call: TRBD1 (5 bases). The V gene's germline CDR1 is SGDLS and CDR2 YYNGEE. The CDR3 spans 14 residues. Trimming removed 3 bases at V and 3 bases at J, with 10 bases between. The CDR3 DNA is TGTGCCAGCAGCGCACAGACAGTTGGAAACACCATATATTTT. Protein product: CASSAQTVGNTIYF.

This clone was recorded once. The identical CDR3 is also encoded by other nucleotide sequences in the sample. The gene calls are TRBV7-2 and TRBJ2-5; 8 nucleotides match TRBD1. With 5 bases clipped from V and 5 bases from J, the junction kept 4 bases outside the gene matches. The CDR3 contains 13 residues. CDR1 and CDR2 from the germline V gene are SGHTA and FQGNSA. For the CDR3, the DNA is TGTGCCAGCAGCCCAGGGGGCCCTGAGACCCAGTACTTC. As protein: CASSPGGPETQYF.

J is TRBJ2-7 and V is TRBV18; TRBD2 matches 9 bases. The CDR3 totals 15 residues. The trim removed 3 bases at V and 2 bases at J, leaving 5 bases unmatched. In germline, CDR1 is KGHSH, CDR2 LQKENI. The CDR3 region is CASSPGLAPTYEQYF. CDR3 bases: TGTGCCAGCTCACCCGGACTAGCGCCGACCTACGAGCAGTACTTC.

The chain carries TRBV10-3 and TRBJ2-7, with TRBD2 identical over 7 bases. V dropped 4 bases and J dropped 2; count of bases not matched to a gene: 5. This CDR3 region has 14 residues. CDR1 ENHRY and CDR2 SYGVKD come from the germline V gene. CDR3 loop: CAISATGGAYEQYF. In DNA, the CDR3 is TGTGCCATCAGTGCGACTGGGGGGGCCTACGAGCAGTACTTC.

This clone was detected only once. This chain joins TRBV7-2 and TRBJ1-5; perhaps TRBD1 as D (5 bases). Trimming removed 5 bases from V and 7 bases from J, with 9 bases in between. Germline V gene lookup returns CDR1 SGHTA and CDR2 FQGNSA. The CDR3 runs to 12 residues. DNA for the CDR3: TGTGCCAGCAGCCAGGAGGGGCAGCCCCAGCATTTT. Translated: CASSQEGQPQHF.

The gene calls are TRBV7-9 and TRBJ2-2; tentative D call: TRBD1 (6 bases). The CDR3 length is 16 residues. V was pared by 5 bases and J by 4 bases, with 17 bases between. Germline CDR1 reads SEHNR; CDR2 reads FQNEAQ (reference sequence). CDR3 region: CASSPWTASGTGELFF. The DNA of the CDR3 is TGTGCCAGCAGCCCCTGGACAGCCTCGGGCACCGGGGAGCTGTTTTTT.

This chain links TRBV20-1 with TRBJ1-2; D ambiguous. CDR3 length: 12 amino acids. V lost 3 bases to trimming and J lost 3 bases, with 8 bases between them. Germline V CDR1 and CDR2: DFQATT, SNEGSKA (reference sequence). The CDR3 protein is CSASLPDYGYTF. The CDR3 coding sequence is TGCAGTGCTAGTCTTCCTGACTATGGCTACACCTTC.

This chain joins TRBV14 and TRBJ1-5; D perhaps matches TRBD1 (5 bases). V was clipped by 5 bases and J by 4 bases, with 9 bases between them. There are 13 residues in the CDR3. CDR1 is SGHDN and CDR2 is FVKESK in the germline V gene. CDR3 region: CASSFRGNQPQHF. CDR3 nucleotides: TGTGCCAGCAGCTTCCGGGGGAATCAGCCCCAGCATTTT. The full variable domain, its missing parts supplied by reference TRBV14 and TRBJ1-5, is EAGVTQFPSHSVIEKGQTVTLRCDPISGHDNLYWYRRVMGKEIKFLLHFVKESKQDESGMPNNRFLAERTGGTYSTLKVQPAELEDSGVYFCASSFRGNQPQHFGDGTRLSIL.

The chain combines TRBV7-8 with TRBJ2-5, with 9 bases identical to TRBD2. The CDR3 loop spans 17 amino acids. CDR1 is SGHVS, CDR2 FQNEAQ, per germline. V dropped 5 bases and J dropped 5; count of bases not matched to a gene: 15. CDR3 loop: CASSVTPGGRGVETQYF. Here the CDR3 DNA reads TGTGCCAGCAGCGTGACCCCTGGCGGGAGGGGGGTGGAGACCCAGTACTTC.

This chain's CDR3 is CASKTAASSSYNEQFF. The CDR3 region has the DNA TGTGCCAGCAAGACGGCGGCCAGTAGCTCCTACAATGAGCAGTTCTTC. V is TRBV19 and J is TRBJ2-1; the D is unclear. CDR3 length: 16 residues. Trimming removed 9 bases at V and 0 bases at J, with 18 bases between. Germline loops: CDR1 LNHDA, CDR2 SQIVND (reference sequence).

V is TRBV4-1 and J is TRBJ2-2; TRBD2 matches at 11 bases. V shed 1 base, J shed 6 bases, and the junction held 4 bases outside the gene matches. CDR3 length: 16 amino acids. From germline, CDR1 is MGHRA and CDR2 YSYEKL. DNA of the CDR3: TGCGCCAGCAGCCAAGGAGGACTAGCGGGCTCCGGGGAGCTGTTTTTT. Translation gives CASSQGGLAGSGELFF.

The chain joins TRBV4-2 to TRBJ1-2; weak D call: TRBD1 (6 bases). The CDR3 consists of 15 residues. Germline V gives CDR1 LGHNA, CDR2 YNFKEQ. Trimming stripped 0 bases from V and 5 bases from J, with 13 bases between. The CDR3 sequence: CASSQEVGAAYGYTF. The CDR3 DNA reads TGTGCCAGCAGCCAAGAGGTGGGGGCAGCATATGGCTACACCTTC.

This clone was recorded once. J is TRBJ2-3 and V is TRBV4-2; perhaps TRBD1 as D (5 bases). Trimming removed 2 bases from V and 0 bases from J, with 18 bases in between. The CDR3 is 18 amino acids. Germline values: CDR1 LGHNA, CDR2 YNFKEQ. The CDR3 reads CASSQIGASRTSTDTQYF. In DNA form, the CDR3 reads TGTGCCAGCAGCCAAATTGGGGCAAGCAGAACTAGCACAGATACGCAGTATTTT.

This chain joins TRBV28 and TRBJ2-7; 7 bases align to TRBD2. The V gene end was trimmed by 9 bases and the J gene end by 3 bases; junction bases not matched to a gene: 8. Germline V lookup: CDR1 MDHEN, CDR2 SYDVKM. The CDR3 contains 13 residues. CDR3 coding DNA: TGTGCCAGTACTAGCGCTCCCTACTACGAGCAGTACTTC. Protein sequence: CASTSAPYYEQYF.

V and J are TRBV28 and TRBJ2-1; D ambiguous. V gave up 3 bases and J gave up 3 bases, with 6 bases separating them. Germline-derived CDR1 and CDR2 are MDHEN and SYDVKM. This CDR3 has 13 residues. The CDR3 loop is CASSFESYNEQFF. DNA for the CDR3: TGTGCCAGCAGTTTTGAGAGCTACAATGAGCAGTTCTTC. Full variable domain (rest looked up from reference TRBV28 and TRBJ2-1): DVKVTQSSRYLVKRTGEKVFLECVQDMDHENMFWYRQDPGLGLRLIYFSYDVKMKEKGDIPEGYSVSREKKERFSLILESASTNQTSMYLCASSFESYNEQFFGPGTRLTVL.

This sequence joins TRBV19 and TRBJ2-7, with a possible D match to TRBD1 (6 bases). V lost 5 bases, J lost 6 bases, and 14 bases lay in between. Germline lookup yields CDR1 LNHDA and CDR2 SQIVND (reference sequence). The CDR3 has 13 residues. CDR3 loop: CASSDYRVGEQYF. CDR3 in DNA: TGTGCCAGTAGTGACTACAGGGTCGGCGAGCAGTACTTC.

This clone was seen at least ten times. The V and J genes are TRBV28 and TRBJ1-1, with D uncertain. Germline V gene lookup returns CDR1 MDHEN and CDR2 SYDVKM. This CDR3 has 16 residues. V gave up 6 bases and J gave up 5 bases, with 22 bases separating them. CDR3 coding DNA: TGTGCCAGCAGCTCAATCTTAAGTAATTTGAGGACTGAAGCTTTCTTT. Its protein is CASSSILSNLRTEAFF.

The chain joins TRBV5-6 to TRBJ2-3; D not certain. The CDR3 covers 15 residues. In germline, CDR1 is SGHDT, CDR2 YYEEEE. Trimming shortened V by 0 bases and J by 1 base, and 9 bases separated the two germline ends. The CDR3 is CASSLVVLRTDTQYF. CDR3 DNA sequence: TGTGCCAGCAGCTTGGTTGTACTGCGCACAGATACGCAGTATTTT.

V usage is TRBV7-2 and J usage is TRBJ2-2; TRBD1 might be the D (6 bases). Germline assignment: CDR1 SGHTA and CDR2 FQGNSA. V was clipped by 4 bases and J by 3 bases, with 15 bases between them. This CDR3 comprises 16 residues. CDR3 sequence reads: CASSWGRRSYTGELFF. DNA for the CDR3: TGTGCCAGCAGCTGGGGGCGGCGATCGTACACCGGGGAGCTGTTTTTT.

This chain links TRBV6-6 with TRBJ2-1; 7 nucleotides line up with TRBD2. V lost 2 bases, J lost 16 bases, and 11 bases stayed unmatched. The CDR3 totals 13 residues. The V gene's germline CDR1 is MNHNY and CDR2 SVGAGI (reference sequence). CDR3 sequence reads: CASSYLSGGSIFF. The CDR3 nucleotides are TGTGCCAGCAGTTACCTAAGCGGCGGGAGCATCTTCTTC.

This rearrangement joins TRBV24-1 to TRBJ2-2; perhaps TRBD1 as D (7 bases). V shed 2 bases and J shed 7 bases, with 10 bases lying between them. Germline CDR1 and CDR2: KGHDR and SFDVKD. This CDR3 region has 14 residues. CDR3: CATSDSGGGGELFF. CDR3 coding DNA: TGTGCCACCAGTGATTCAGGGGGAGGCGGGGAGCTGTTTTTT.

This chain links TRBV10-3 with TRBJ1-4, with 8 positions matching TRBD1. V gave up 3 bases and J gave up 7 bases; unmatched junction bases: 7. This CDR3 comprises 15 residues. Germline values: CDR1 ENHRY, CDR2 SYGVKD. CDR3 bases: TGTGCCATCAGTGATACCGGGACAGGAGGTGAAAAACTGTTTTTT. Protein product: CAISDTGTGGEKLFF.

The chain couples TRBV18 to TRBJ2-2, with 11 bases that match TRBD2. This CDR3 is built from 18 residues. Germline loops: CDR1 KGHSH, CDR2 LQKENI. Trimming took 4 bases from V and 1 from J; bases not matched to a gene: 8. In DNA, the CDR3 is TGTGCCAGCTCACAGACTAGCGGGAACATGGTGAACACCGGGGAGCTGTTTTTT. Its protein is CASSQTSGNMVNTGELFF.

The chain is built from TRBV18 and TRBJ1-4, with a tentative D call TRBD1 (6 bases). The CDR3 is 15 residues long. V shed 0 bases and J shed 4 bases, with 9 bases lying between them. Germline CDR1 KGHSH, CDR2 LQKENI. This chain's CDR3 is CASSPPQGGNEKLFF. In nucleotides, the CDR3 is TGTGCCAGCTCACCACCACAGGGTGGTAATGAAAAACTGTTTTTT.

CDR3 sequence: CASSRGPDPHEQYF. DNA for the CDR3: TGTGCCAGTAGTAGGGGGCCGGACCCACACGAGCAGTACTTC. The chain combines TRBV19 with TRBJ2-7; D may be TRBD1 (6 bases). The V end lost 4 bases, the J end lost 5 bases, and 15 bases lay between the germline ends. CDR1 LNHDA and CDR2 SQIVND come from the germline V gene (reference sequence). This CDR3 is built from 14 residues.